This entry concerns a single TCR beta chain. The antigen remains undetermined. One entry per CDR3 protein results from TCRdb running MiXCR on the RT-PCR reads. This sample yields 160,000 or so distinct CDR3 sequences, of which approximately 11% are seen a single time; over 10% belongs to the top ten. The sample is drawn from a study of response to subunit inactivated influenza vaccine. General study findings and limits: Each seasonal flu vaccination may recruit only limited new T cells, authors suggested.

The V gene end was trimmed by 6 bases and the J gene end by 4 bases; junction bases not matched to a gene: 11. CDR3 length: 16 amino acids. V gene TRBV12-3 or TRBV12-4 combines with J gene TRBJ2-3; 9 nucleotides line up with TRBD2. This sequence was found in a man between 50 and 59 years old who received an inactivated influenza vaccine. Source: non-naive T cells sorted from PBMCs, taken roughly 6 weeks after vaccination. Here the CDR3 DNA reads TGTGCCAGCAGATTTTTTCCTAGCGGGGTGGCAGATACGCAGTATTTT. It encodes CASRFFPSGVADTQYF.